This passage covers 22 T cell receptor beta chains from one sample sequenced in a study of T-cell memory formation after mild COVID-19 (TCRdb year 2021). The method behind the library was 5' RACE. The sequencer listed for this sample is Illumina NovaSeq 6000. The public reads were quality trimmed at Q25 with fastp and then assembled into clones with MiXCR by TCRdb, keeping productive beta chains. For every CDR3 protein sequence, its rows merge into one entry that carries the most common genes and DNA. A total of around 370,000 distinct CDR3 sequences appear in this sample, around 21% of them only once. The ten largest make up around 12% of the sample. Sequencing was done on a sample of PBMCs or a T cell subset sorted from them (not recorded which). The source of these receptors is an adult woman who had mild COVID-19 (a few samples of this study predate the infection). The sample titles of this study are shuffled in the database, so cell type and time point are left out; the donor was told from shared clones.

Here the CDR3 DNA reads TGTGCCAGCAGCTTATGGCCGCGGCAGGGTACCTCCTACGAGCAGTACTTC. This translates into CASSLWPRQGTSYEQYF. The chain couples TRBV11-1 to TRBJ2-7; D perhaps matches TRBD1 (5 bases). CDR1 and CDR2 (germline): SGHAT, FQDESV (reference sequence). CDR3 length: 17 amino acids. V lost 2 bases and J 0 bases, leaving 17 bases between the germline ends.

This clonotype was observed a handful of times. This rearrangement joins TRBV20-1 to TRBJ1-1; TRBD1 aligns across 8 bases. Trimming at V came to 5 bases and at J to 4 bases, leaving 9 bases not matched to a gene. Germline V gene sequence: CDR1 DFQATT, CDR2 SNEGSKA (reference sequence). The length of the CDR3 is 14 residues. The CDR3 DNA reads as TGCAGTGCTTACCCCGGGACAGGAGTCACTGAAGCTTTCTTT. Encoded protein: CSAYPGTGVTEAFF.

The chain is built from TRBV7-2 and TRBJ2-3; 9 positions match TRBD1. The CDR3 consists of 15 residues. Germline trimming cut 5 bases from V and 6 bases from J; bases unmatched to any gene: 9. CDR1 SGHTA and CDR2 FQGNSA come from the germline V gene. CDR3: CASSRTGVLGDTQYF. For the CDR3, the DNA is TGTGCCAGCAGCCGGACAGGGGTCTTAGGGGATACGCAGTATTTT.

The table lists this clonotype with a few counts. The chain is built from TRBV12-3 or TRBV12-4 and TRBJ1-6, with D tentatively TRBD1 (6 bases). V dropped 6 bases and J dropped 6 bases, with 18 bases sitting between them. The CDR3 contains 16 residues. CDR3 sequence (DNA): TGTGCCAGCAGCCGACAGACAGGCGGATTTAATTCACCCCTCCACTTT. Translated, it gives CASSRQTGGFNSPLHF.

This clonotype has more than one count but fewer than ten. The rearrangement joins TRBV6-6 to TRBJ2-7; D is undetermined. Germline V gives CDR1 MNHNY, CDR2 SVGAGI (reference sequence). The CDR3 is 16 amino acids. Trimming left V 0 bases short and J 0 bases short, with 12 bases between. This chain's CDR3 is CASSYSARTNSYEQYF. The CDR3 region has the DNA TGTGCCAGCAGTTACTCCGCGCGGACCAACTCCTACGAGCAGTACTTC.

Written as DNA, the CDR3 is TGTGCCAGCAAAGTCGGCGGGACGACCCGGGAGGGCCAGTACTTC. Translation gives CASKVGGTTREGQYF. The J gene is TRBJ2-5, the V gene TRBV2, with 8 nucleotides matching TRBD2. Germline loops: CDR1 SNHLY, CDR2 FYNNEI. V lost 7 bases and J lost 10; bases outside the gene matches: 17. The CDR3 covers 15 residues.

This clonotype was observed at least ten times. The CDR3 protein is CATSRQGLWYNEQFF. For the CDR3, the DNA is TGTGCCACCAGCAGACAGGGCCTGTGGTACAATGAGCAGTTCTTC. This rearrangement joins TRBV15 to TRBJ2-1, with D perhaps matching TRBD1 (5 bases). CDR1 is LNHNV and CDR2 is YYDKDF in the germline V gene (reference sequence). This CDR3 region has 15 residues. Trimming shortened V by 2 bases and J by 4 bases, and 12 bases separated the two germline ends.

About this clonotype: At one end the junction does not follow the germline gene, possibly because of a read error. J is TRBJ2-1 and V is TRBV5-6; 10 nucleotides agree with TRBD2. In germline, CDR1 is SGHDT, CDR2 YYEEEE. CDR3 size: 12 residues. The CDR3 protein is CASSLGTSEQFF. The DNA of the CDR3 is TGTGCCAGCAGCCTAGGGACTAGCGAGCAATTCTTC. Using reference TRBV5-6 and TRBJ2-1 for the parts outside the CDR3, the full variable domain is DAGVTQSPTHLIKTRGQQVTLRCSPKSGHDTVSWYQQALGQGPQFIFQYYEEEERQRGNFPDRFSGHQFPNYSSELNVNALLLGDSALYLCASSLGTSEQFFGPGTRLTVL.

This clonotype was seen a few times. The J gene is TRBJ2-7, the V gene TRBV6-2 or TRBV6-3; D remains ambiguous. CDR1 and CDR2 from the germline V gene are MNHEY and SVGEGT. The CDR3 has 12 residues. Trimming left V 7 bases short and J 3 bases short, with 10 bases between. The CDR3 sequence: CASTTGYYEQYF. CDR3 sequence (DNA): TGTGCCAGCACGACCGGTTACTACGAGCAGTACTTC.

The chain recombines TRBV9 with TRBJ2-7; 10 positions agree with TRBD2. Germline CDR1 is SGDLS and CDR2 is YYNGEE. The CDR3 has 17 amino acids. V gave up 0 bases and J gave up 5 bases; unmatched junction bases: 11. CDR3 bases: TGTGCCAGCAGCGTAGAAGGAGCGGGAGGGCCTTCAGACGAGCAGTACTTC. This codes for CASSVEGAGGPSDEQYF.

This clonotype was observed a handful of times. The chain carries TRBV6-5 and TRBJ1-4; D is unclear. The CDR3 is 14 amino acids. V lost 0 bases and J lost 8, with 10 bases in between. In germline, CDR1 is MNHEY, CDR2 SVGAGI. DNA for the CDR3: TGTGCCAGCAGTTACTCGAACTCGATCGAAAAACTGTTTTTT. This sequence encodes CASSYSNSIEKLFF.

In its sample, this clonotype was seen a few times. J is TRBJ2-3 and V is TRBV7-3; D may be TRBD2 (6 bases). This CDR3 contains 13 residues. V gave up 8 bases and J gave up 4 bases, with 13 bases separating them. Germline CDR1 and CDR2: SGHTA and FQGTGA. CDR3 amino acids: CASSDPGADTQYF. CDR3 nucleotides: TGTGCCAGCTCCGACCCGGGGGCAGATACGCAGTATTTT.

This clonotype came up a few times. The V and J genes are TRBV12-3 or TRBV12-4 and TRBJ2-1; a weak D match, TRBD2 (6 bases). This CDR3 is built from 14 residues. V shed 6 bases and J shed 2 bases, with 11 bases lying between them. The chain's CDR3 is CASSQLAPYNEQFF. The CDR3 bases are TGTGCCAGCAGCCAACTAGCACCCTACAATGAGCAGTTCTTC.

The chain combines TRBV4-1 with TRBJ2-7; 7 positions match TRBD1. The CDR3 has 15 amino acids. The junction had 7 bases not matched to a gene; V was cut back by 2 bases and J by 3 bases. CDR1 is MGHRA and CDR2 is YSYEKL in the germline V gene. As DNA, the CDR3 is TGCGCCAGCAGCCAACCGGGACAGCTCAGCTACGAGCAGTACTTC. This gives the protein CASSQPGQLSYEQYF.

This clonotype was found a few times. The chain links TRBV9 to TRBJ2-3, with 10 positions matching TRBD2. V trimming: 0 bases; J trimming: 1 base; junction bases outside the gene matches: 2. CDR3 length: 16 amino acids. Germline V lookup: CDR1 SGDLS, CDR2 YYNGEE. In nucleotides, the CDR3 is TGTGCCAGCAGCGTAGAAACTAGCGGGGGCACAGATACGCAGTATTTT. Translation: CASSVETSGGTDTQYF.

This clonotype was picked up a small number of times. CDR3 DNA: TGTGCCAGCAGTCCCCTTCGCGGGGGGGAAGATACGCAGTATTTT. It is translated as CASSPLRGGEDTQYF. This chain joins TRBV27 and TRBJ2-3; TRBD2 matches at 9 bases. The CDR3 is 15 residues long. The J segment lost 5 bases and the V segment lost 5 bases, leaving 8 bases of the junction unmatched. The germline V gene encodes CDR1 MNHEY and CDR2 SMNVEV (reference sequence).

This clonotype has ten or more counts. In DNA, the CDR3 is TGTGCCTGGAGCGTCCAGGGATCTGGGGCCAACGTCCTGACTTTC. Protein sequence: CAWSVQGSGANVLTF. The V call is TRBV30, the J call TRBJ2-6; D perhaps matches TRBD1 (5 bases). This CDR3 spans 15 amino acids. Germline V gene sequence: CDR1 GTSNPN, CDR2 SVGIG (reference sequence). Trimming shortened V by 3 bases and J by 1 base, and 10 bases separated the two germline ends.

In this sample, this clonotype turned up a few times. The chain employs TRBV12-3 or TRBV12-4 and TRBJ2-3; unclear D gene. Trimming left V 2 bases short and J 4 bases short, with 7 bases between. The CDR3 runs to 13 residues. Here the CDR3 reads CASSLNSPDTQYF. DNA of the CDR3: TGTGCCAGCAGTTTAAACAGCCCAGATACGCAGTATTTT.

Only a few counts were recorded for this clonotype. The J gene is TRBJ1-5, the V gene TRBV12-3 or TRBV12-4; D may be TRBD1 (5 bases). The CDR3 length is 15 residues. Trimming cost V 6 bases and J 9 bases, with 21 bases left between them. CDR3 sequence reads: CASSLTGTNRGPQHF. CDR3 DNA sequence: TGTGCCAGCAGCCTTACCGGGACCAACCGCGGGCCCCAGCATTTT.

Ten or more counts support this clonotype. CDR3 loop: CASSLALNEQFF. For the CDR3, the DNA is TGCGCCAGCAGCTTGGCTTTAAATGAGCAGTTCTTC. The rearrangement links TRBV5-1 to TRBJ2-1; D is unresolved. Trimming removed 0 bases from V and 7 bases from J, with 5 bases in between. This CDR3 comprises 12 residues. Germline V CDR1 and CDR2: SGHRS, YFSETQ.

This clonotype was detected only a few times. J is TRBJ1-1 and V is TRBV6-5; 9 positions match TRBD1. CDR1 MNHEY and CDR2 SVGAGI come from the germline V gene. V gave up 7 bases and J gave up 1 base; unmatched junction bases: 4. CDR3 length: 14 amino acids. The CDR3: CASTKGQGNTEAFF. The CDR3, as DNA: TGTGCCAGCACCAAGGGACAGGGGAACACTGAAGCTTTCTTT.

This clonotype came up many times. V and J are TRBV18 and TRBJ2-5; 7 bases agree with TRBD1. Trimming took 3 bases from V and 2 from J; bases not matched to a gene: 0. The CDR3 consists of 13 residues. The V gene's germline CDR1 is KGHSH and CDR2 LQKENI. The CDR3 here is CASSPGQQETQYF. The CDR3 bases are TGTGCCAGCTCACCGGGACAGCAAGAGACCCAGTACTTC.